The TCR beta chain under discussion was sequenced for a study of PD-1 blockade in classical Hodgkin lymphoma. Details on this clone: The antigen is not known.

In germline, CDR1 is SNHLY, CDR2 FYNNEI. This CDR3 region has 13 residues. Trimming took 8 bases from V and 7 from J; bases not matched to a gene: 6. Whole-study findings and limits: Healthy donors were reported to have higher baseline TCR diversity than newly diagnosed patients.

Using immunoSEQ multiplex PCR, the repertoire was profiled, and TCRdb retains in-frame clones only, with some absent. Among 40,000 to 65,000 clones listed, roughly 80% were seen once. In every patient, relapse followed autologous stem cell transplantation, while exposure to brentuximab vedotin differed. The source material was peripheral blood mononuclear cells (PBMCs), sampled at baseline. The clonotype was recovered from a human donor with classical Hodgkin lymphoma. This chain connects TRBV2 to TRBJ1-5, with 9 nucleotides matching TRBD1. The DNA of the CDR3 is TGTGCCAGCCACAGGGGGCAAAAACAGCCCCAGCATTTT. Its translation is CASHRGQKQPQHF.